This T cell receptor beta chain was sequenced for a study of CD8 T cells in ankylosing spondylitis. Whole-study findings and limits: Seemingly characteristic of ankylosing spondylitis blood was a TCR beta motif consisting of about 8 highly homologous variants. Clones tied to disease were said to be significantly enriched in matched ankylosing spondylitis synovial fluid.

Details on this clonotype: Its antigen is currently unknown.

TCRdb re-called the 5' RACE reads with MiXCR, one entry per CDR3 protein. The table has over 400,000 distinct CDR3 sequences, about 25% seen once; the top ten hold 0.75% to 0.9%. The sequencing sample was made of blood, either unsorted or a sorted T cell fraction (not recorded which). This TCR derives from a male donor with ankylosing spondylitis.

CDR3 sequence: CASSVDRDDIQYF. CDR3 nucleotide sequence: TGTGCCAGCTCAGTGGACAGGGATGACATTCAGTACTTC. The genes are TRBV18 and TRBJ2-4; 8 nucleotides match TRBD1. Per the germline V gene, CDR1 is KGHSH and CDR2 is LQKENI. With V trimmed by 5 bases and J by 8 bases, 5 bases remained unmatched. The CDR3 has 13 residues.